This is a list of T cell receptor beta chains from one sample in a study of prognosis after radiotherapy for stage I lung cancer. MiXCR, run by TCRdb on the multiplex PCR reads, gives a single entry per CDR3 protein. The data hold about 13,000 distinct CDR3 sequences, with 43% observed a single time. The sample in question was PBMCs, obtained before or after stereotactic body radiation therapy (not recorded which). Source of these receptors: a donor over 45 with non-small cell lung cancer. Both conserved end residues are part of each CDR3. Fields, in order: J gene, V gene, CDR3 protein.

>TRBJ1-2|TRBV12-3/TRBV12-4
CSSSRHGYGYTF
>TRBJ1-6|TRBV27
CASSLVQGFSPLHF
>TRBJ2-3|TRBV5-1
CASSRGTSGGTDTQYF
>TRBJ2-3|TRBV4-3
CASSQAAVAITDTQYF
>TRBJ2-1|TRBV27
CASSTTDPDNEQFF
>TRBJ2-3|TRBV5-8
CASSFQGTSGARGTDTQYF
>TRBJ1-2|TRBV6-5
CASSYFSDAGQGYTF
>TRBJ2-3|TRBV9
CASSVAFISTDTQYF
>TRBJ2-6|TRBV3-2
CASSPGWGFWGTGANVLTF
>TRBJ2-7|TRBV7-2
CASSSIMREVGLLSYEQYF
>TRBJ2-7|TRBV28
CSSRPGQSNQQYF
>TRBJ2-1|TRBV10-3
CATGTSGGFYNEQFF
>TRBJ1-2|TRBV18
CASSPPRGSGDYGYTF
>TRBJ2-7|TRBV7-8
CASSLWKGQGAGYQYF
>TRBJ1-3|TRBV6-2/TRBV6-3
CASGDSVNTIYF